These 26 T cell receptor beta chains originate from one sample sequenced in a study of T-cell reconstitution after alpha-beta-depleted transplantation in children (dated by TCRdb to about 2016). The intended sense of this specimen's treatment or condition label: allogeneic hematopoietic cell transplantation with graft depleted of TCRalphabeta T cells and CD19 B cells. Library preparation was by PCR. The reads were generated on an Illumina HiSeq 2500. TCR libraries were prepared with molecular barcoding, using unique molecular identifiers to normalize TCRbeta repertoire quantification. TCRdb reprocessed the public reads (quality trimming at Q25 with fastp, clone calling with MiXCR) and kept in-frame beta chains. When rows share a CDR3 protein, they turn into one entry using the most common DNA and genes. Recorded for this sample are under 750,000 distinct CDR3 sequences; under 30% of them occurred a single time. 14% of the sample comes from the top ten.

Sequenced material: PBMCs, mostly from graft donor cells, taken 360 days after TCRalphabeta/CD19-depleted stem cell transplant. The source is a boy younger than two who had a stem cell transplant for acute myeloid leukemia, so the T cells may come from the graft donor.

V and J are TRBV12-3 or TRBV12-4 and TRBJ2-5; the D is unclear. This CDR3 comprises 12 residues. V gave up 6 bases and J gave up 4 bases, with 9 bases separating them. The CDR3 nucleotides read TGTGCCAGCAGCCAAAGGGTAGAGACCCAGTACTTC. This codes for CASSQRVETQYF.

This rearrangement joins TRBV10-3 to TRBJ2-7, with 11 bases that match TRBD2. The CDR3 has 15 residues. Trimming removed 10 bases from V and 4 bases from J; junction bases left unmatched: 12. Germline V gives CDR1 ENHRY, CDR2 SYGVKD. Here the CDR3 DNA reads TGTGCCACCCTTTCGACTAGCGGGGAGACATACGAGCAGTACGTC. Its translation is CATLSTSGETYEQYV.

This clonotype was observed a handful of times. The DNA of the CDR3 is TGTGCCAGCAACCCACCCACCGTAGGGCAGTTCTTC. It codes for CASNPPTVGQFF. The rearrangement links TRBV6-6 to TRBJ2-1; D ambiguous. Per the germline V gene, CDR1 is MNHNY and CDR2 is SVGAGI (reference sequence). The V end lost 7 bases, the J end lost 12 bases, and 16 bases lay between the germline ends. The CDR3 loop spans 12 amino acids.

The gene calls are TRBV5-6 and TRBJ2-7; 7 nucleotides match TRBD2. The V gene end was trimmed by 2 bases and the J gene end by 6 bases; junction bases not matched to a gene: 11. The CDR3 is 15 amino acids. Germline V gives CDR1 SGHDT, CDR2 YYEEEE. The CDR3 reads CASSFPGHGGGEQYF. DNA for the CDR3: TGTGCCAGCAGCTTTCCAGGACACGGCGGGGGCGAGCAGTACTTC.

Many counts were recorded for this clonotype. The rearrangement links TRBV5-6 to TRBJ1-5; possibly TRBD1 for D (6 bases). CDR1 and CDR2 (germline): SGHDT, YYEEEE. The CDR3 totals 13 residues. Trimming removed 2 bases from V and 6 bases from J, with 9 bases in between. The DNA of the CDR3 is TGTGCCAGCAGCTTCGGGACACGTCAGCCCCAGCATTTT. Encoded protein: CASSFGTRQPQHF.

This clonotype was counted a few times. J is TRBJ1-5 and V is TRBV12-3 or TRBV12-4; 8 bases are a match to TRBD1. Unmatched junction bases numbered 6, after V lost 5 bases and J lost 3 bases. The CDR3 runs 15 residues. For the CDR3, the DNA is TGTGCCAGCAGTCCCGAGACAGGGGCCAATCAGCCCCAGCATTTT. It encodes CASSPETGANQPQHF.

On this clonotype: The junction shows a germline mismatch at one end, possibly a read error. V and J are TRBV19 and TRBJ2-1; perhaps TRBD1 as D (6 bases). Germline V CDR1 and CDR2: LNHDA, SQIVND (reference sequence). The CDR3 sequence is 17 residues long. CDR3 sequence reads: CASGSRRAGENYNEQFF. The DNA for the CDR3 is TGCGCCAGTGGTTCCCGCCGGGCAGGGGAGAACTACAATGAGCAGTTCTTC.

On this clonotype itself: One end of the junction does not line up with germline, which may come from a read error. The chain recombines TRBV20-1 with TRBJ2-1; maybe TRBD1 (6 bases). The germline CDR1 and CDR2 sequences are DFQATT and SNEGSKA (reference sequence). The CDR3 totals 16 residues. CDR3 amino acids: CCARDWQDSSYNEQFF. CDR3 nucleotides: TGCTGTGCTAGAGATTGGCAGGACAGCTCCTACAATGAGCAGTTCTTC.

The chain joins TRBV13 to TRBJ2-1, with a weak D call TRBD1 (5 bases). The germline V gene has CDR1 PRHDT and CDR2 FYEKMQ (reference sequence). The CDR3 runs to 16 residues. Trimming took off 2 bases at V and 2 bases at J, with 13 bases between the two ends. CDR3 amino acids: CASSLSRDRTYNEQFF. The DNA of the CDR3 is TGTGCCAGCAGCTTAAGCCGAGACAGAACCTACAATGAGCAGTTCTTC.

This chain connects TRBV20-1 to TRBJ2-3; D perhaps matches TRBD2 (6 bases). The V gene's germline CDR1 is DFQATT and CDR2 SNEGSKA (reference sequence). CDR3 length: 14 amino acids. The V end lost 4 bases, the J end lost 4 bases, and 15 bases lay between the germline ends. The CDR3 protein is CSAKSGVRPDTQYF. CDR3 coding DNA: TGCAGTGCTAAATCGGGGGTGCGCCCAGATACGCAGTATTTT.

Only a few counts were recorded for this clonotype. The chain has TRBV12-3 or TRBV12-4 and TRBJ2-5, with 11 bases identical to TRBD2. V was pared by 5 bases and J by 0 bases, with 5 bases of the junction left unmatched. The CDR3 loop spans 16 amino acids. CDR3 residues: CASSPGGLADQETQYF. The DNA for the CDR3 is TGTGCCAGCAGTCCAGGGGGACTAGCGGACCAAGAGACCCAGTACTTC.

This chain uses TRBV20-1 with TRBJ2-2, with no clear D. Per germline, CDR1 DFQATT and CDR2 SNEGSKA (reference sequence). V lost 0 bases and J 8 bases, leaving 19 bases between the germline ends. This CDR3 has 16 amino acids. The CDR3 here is CSARDLRLEPGGELFF. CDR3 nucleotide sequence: TGCAGTGCTAGAGATCTCCGGCTAGAACCTGGAGGGGAGCTGTTTTTT.

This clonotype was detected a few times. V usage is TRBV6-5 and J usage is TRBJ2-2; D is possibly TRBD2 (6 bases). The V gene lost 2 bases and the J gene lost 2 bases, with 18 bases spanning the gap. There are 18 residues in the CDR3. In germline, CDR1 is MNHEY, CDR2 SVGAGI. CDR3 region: CASSYRGSDGFNTGELFF. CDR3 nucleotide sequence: TGTGCCAGCAGTTACCGGGGGTCTGACGGCTTCAACACCGGGGAGCTGTTTTTT.

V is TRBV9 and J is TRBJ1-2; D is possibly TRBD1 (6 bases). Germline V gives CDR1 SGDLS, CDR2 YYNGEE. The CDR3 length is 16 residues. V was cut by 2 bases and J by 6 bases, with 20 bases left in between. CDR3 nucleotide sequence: TGTGCCAGCAGCGTCAAGGACGTAACAGGGAGGGATGGCTACACCTTC. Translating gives CASSVKDVTGRDGYTF.

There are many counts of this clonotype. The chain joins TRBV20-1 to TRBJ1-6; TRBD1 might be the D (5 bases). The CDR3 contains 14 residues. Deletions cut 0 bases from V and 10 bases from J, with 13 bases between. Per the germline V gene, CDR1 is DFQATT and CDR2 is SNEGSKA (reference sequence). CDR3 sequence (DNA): TGCAGTGCTAGAGATCGGCAGGGTAACTCACCCCTCCACTTT. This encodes CSARDRQGNSPLHF.

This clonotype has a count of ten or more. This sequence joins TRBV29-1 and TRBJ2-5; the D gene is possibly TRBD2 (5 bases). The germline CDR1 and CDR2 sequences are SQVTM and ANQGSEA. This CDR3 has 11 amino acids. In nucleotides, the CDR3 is TGCGGCCTGGAGGAGTATGAGACCCAGTACTTC. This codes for CGLEEYETQYF. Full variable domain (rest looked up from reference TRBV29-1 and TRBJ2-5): SAVISQKPSRDICQRGTSLTIQCQVDSQVTMMFWYRQQPGQSLTLIATANQGSEATYESGFVIDKFPISRPNLTFSTLTVSNMSPEDSSIYLCGLEEYETQYFGPGTRLLVL.

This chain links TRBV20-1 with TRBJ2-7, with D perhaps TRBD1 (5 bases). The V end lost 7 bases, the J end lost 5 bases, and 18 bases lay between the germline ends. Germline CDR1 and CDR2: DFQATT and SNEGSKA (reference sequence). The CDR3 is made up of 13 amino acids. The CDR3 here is CSGQGPKANEQYV. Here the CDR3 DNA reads TGCAGTGGCCAGGGCCCCAAAGCAAACGAGCAGTACGTC.

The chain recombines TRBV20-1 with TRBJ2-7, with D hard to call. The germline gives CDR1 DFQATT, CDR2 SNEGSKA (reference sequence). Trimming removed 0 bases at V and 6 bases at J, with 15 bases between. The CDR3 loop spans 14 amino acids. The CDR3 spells CSARDGRFGAEQYF. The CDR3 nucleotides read TGCAGTGCTAGAGACGGCCGATTCGGAGCCGAGCAGTACTTC.

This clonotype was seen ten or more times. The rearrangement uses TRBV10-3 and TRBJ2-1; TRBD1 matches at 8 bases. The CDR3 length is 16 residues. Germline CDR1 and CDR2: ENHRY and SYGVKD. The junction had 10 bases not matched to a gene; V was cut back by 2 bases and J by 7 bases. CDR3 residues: CAISERVGTGRNEQFF. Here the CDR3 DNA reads TGTGCCATCAGTGAGCGGGTAGGGACAGGTCGGAATGAGCAGTTCTTC.

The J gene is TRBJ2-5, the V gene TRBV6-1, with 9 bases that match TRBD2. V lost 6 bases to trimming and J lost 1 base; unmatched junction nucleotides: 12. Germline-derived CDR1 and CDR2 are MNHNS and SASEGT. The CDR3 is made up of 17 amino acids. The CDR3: CASSIIRTAGGQETQYF. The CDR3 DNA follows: TGTGCCAGCAGCATCATCCGGACAGCGGGGGGCCAAGAGACCCAGTACTTC.

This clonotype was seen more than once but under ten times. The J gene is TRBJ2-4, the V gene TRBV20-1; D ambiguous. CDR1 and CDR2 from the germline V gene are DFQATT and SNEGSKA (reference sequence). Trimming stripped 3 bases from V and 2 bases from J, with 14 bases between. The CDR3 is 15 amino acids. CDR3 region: CSASTSWGTKNIQYF. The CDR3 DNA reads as TGCAGTGCTAGCACCTCTTGGGGAACCAAAAACATTCAGTACTTC.

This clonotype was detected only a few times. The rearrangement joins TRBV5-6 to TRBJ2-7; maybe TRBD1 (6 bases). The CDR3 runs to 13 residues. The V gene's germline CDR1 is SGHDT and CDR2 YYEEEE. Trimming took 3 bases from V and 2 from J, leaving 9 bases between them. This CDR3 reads CASSSGQTYEQYV. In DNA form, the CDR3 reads TGTGCCAGCAGCTCCGGACAGACCTACGAGCAGTACGTC.

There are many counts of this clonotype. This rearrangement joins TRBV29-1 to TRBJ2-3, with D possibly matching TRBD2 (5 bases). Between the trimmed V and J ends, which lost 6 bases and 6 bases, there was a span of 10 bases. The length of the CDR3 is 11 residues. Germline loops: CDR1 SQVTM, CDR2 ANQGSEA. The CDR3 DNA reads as TGCAGCGTGGCGAGAGGGGATACGCAGTATTTT. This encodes CSVARGDTQYF.

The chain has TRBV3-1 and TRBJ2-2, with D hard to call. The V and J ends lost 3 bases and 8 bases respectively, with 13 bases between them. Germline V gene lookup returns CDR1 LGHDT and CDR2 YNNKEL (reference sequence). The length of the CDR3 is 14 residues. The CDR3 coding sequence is TGTGCCAGCAGCCATTCGTTCCGGGTAGGGGAGCTGTTTTTT. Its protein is CASSHSFRVGELFF.

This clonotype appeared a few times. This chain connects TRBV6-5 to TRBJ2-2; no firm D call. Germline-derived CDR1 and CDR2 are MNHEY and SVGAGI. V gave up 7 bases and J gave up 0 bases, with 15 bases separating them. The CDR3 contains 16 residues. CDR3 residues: CASTLLAGANTGELFF. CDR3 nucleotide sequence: TGTGCCAGCACCTTACTTGCTGGTGCGAACACCGGGGAGCTGTTTTTT.

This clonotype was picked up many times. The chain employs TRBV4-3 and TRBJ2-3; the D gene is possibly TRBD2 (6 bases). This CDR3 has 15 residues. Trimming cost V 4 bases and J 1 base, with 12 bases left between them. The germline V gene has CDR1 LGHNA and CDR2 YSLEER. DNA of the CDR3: TGCGCCAGCAGCCGGGACTTCCAGGGCACAGATACGCAGTATTTT. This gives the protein CASSRDFQGTDTQYF.